The 6 T cell receptor beta chains reported below all come from one sample, sequenced in a study of blood T cell repertoires in COVID-19 (dated by TCRdb to 2019 to 2021). Library creation used the immunoSEQ multiplex PCR assay. The table was pulled from immuneACCESS by TCRdb, which kept in-frame rearrangements only. Such tables lose some clones; where checked, under half of the loss comes from unresolved V genes, and the rest has no known cause. This sample is represented by roughly 250,000 clones; 65% to 90% of them were singletons. The top ten constitute about 4.5% of the sample. Input material: peripheral blood. These receptors were taken from a woman aged 70 to 79 with acute or convalescent COVID-19.

This clone was counted only a few times. V and J are TRBV15 and TRBJ1-3; D is undetermined. Germline CDR1 and CDR2: LNHNV and YYDKDF (reference sequence). The V end lost 5 bases, the J end lost 0 bases, and 11 bases lay between the germline ends. The CDR3 is made up of 15 amino acids. CDR3 sequence: CATSEGLVSGNTIYF. The CDR3 bases are TGTGCCACCAGCGAAGGACTGGTCTCTGGAAACACCATATATTTT.

The sample holds a few counts of this clone. V usage is TRBV19 and J usage is TRBJ1-5; D uncertain. V was shortened by 5 bases and J by 3 bases, with 8 bases between the two germline ends. The CDR3 spans 13 residues. Germline loops: CDR1 LNHDA, CDR2 SQIVND (reference sequence). CDR3: CASSGTVNQPQHF. CDR3 bases: TGTGCCAGTAGTGGTACAGTCAATCAGCCCCAGCATTTT. The full variable domain, completed using reference TRBV19 and TRBJ1-5, is DGGITQSPKYLFRKEGQNVTLSCEQNLNHDAMYWYRQDPGQGLRLIYYSQIVNDFQKGDIAEGYSVSREKKESFPLTVTSAQKNPTAFYLCASSGTVNQPQHFGDGTRLSIL.

The sample holds one count of this clone. J is TRBJ1-3 and V is TRBV3-1 (or the pseudogene TRBV3-2), with TRBD1 matching 7 bases. CDR3 length equals 14 residues. The J segment lost 4 bases and the V segment lost 3 bases, leaving 3 bases of the junction unmatched. Germline loops: CDR1 LGHDT, CDR2 YNNKEL (reference sequence). The CDR3 nucleotides read TGTGCCAGCAGCCACACAGGGGTGGGAAACACCATATATTTT. Translating it yields CASSHTGVGNTIYF.

The V gene is TRBV7-2, the J gene TRBJ2-5; 7 bases are shared with TRBD2. Germline V CDR1 and CDR2: SGHTA, FQGNSA. CDR3 length: 13 residues. The ends lost 4 bases at V and 4 bases at J; junction bases unmatched: 3. CDR3 DNA sequence: TGTGCCAGCAGCTCCGGGGGGTCAGAGACCCAGTACTTC. Translating it yields CASSSGGSETQYF.

The chain carries TRBV28 and TRBJ1-4, with D perhaps TRBD1 (6 bases). The germline V gene encodes CDR1 MDHEN and CDR2 SYDVKM. This CDR3 spans 15 amino acids. With 5 bases removed from V and 4 bases from J, the gap between germline ends came to 14 bases. CDR3 loop: CASSLQGRNNEKLFF. Here the CDR3 DNA reads TGTGCCAGCAGTCTACAGGGTCGTAATAATGAAAAACTGTTTTTT.

This clone was seen more than once but under ten times. The chain recombines TRBV5-6 with TRBJ1-5; D perhaps matches TRBD1 (6 bases). Trimming stripped 0 bases from V and 7 bases from J, with 14 bases between. The length of the CDR3 is 15 residues. The germline V gene has CDR1 SGHDT and CDR2 YYEEEE. The CDR3, as DNA: TGTGCCAGCAGCTTGGGCACAGGGAACTGGCAGCCCCAGCATTTT. As protein: CASSLGTGNWQPQHF.